Listed below are T cell receptor beta chains from one sample, sequenced in a study of blood T cells in healthy people across ages. TCRdb re-derived calls from the 5' RACE reads in MiXCR, one entry per CDR3 protein. The sample has about 1,400,000 distinct CDR3 sequences; 59% are singletons. Sequencing was carried out using blood. The receptors here all came from a man between 18 and 35 years old in good health. CDR3s include the opening cysteine and the closing phenylalanine or tryptophan. D genes are given only for firm matches. The size entry is marked missing in some rows and otherwise reads once, few, many or a size class.

j_call v_call d_call clone_size cdr3_nt cdr3_aa
TRBJ1-2 TRBV29-1 - - TGCAGCGTTGGTAGGGGGGGCTATGGCTACACCTTC CSVGRGGYGYTF
TRBJ2-7 TRBV7-9 - few TGTGCCAGCAGCTTGATGGCGGAGACATACGAGCAGTACTTC CASSLMAETYEQYF
TRBJ2-1 TRBV9 - - TGTGCCAGCAGCGTTAACGGGCAGCAGTTCTTC CASSVNGQQFF
TRBJ1-6 TRBV27 - few TGTGCCAGCAGTTTCCATAATTCACCCCTCCACTTT CASSFHNSPLHF
TRBJ1-5 TRBV5-1 TRBD1 - TGCGCCAGCAGCCCGAGGGGGCCAGGGGGCAATCAGCCCCAGCATTTT CASSPRGPGGNQPQHF
TRBJ2-7 TRBV4-3 TRBD1 - TGCGCCAGCAGCCAAGGGACAGGGGTGTACCACGAGCAGTACTTC CASSQGTGVYHEQYF
TRBJ2-1 TRBV4-2 TRBD2 - TGTGCCAGCAGCCACTTCGGACTAGCGGGGCGAGACAATGAGCAGTTCTTC CASSHFGLAGRDNEQFF
TRBJ2-7 TRBV15 TRBD2 once TGTGCCACCAGCAGAGGGTCCCTTCTGACTAGCGGGAGGAGCTCCTACGAGCAGTACTTC CATSRGSLLTSGRSSYEQYF
TRBJ1-2 TRBV7-9 - - TGTGCCAGCAACCCCCGACAGCCGGGCTATGGCTACACCTTC CASNPRQPGYGYTF
TRBJ2-1 TRBV29-1 - - TGCAGCGTTCCCGCGGGGAGCTCCTACAATGAGCAGTTCTTC CSVPAGSSYNEQFF
TRBJ1-2 TRBV28 - - TGTGCCAGCAGTTCCCCCTCACAGACTCGGGTTTATGGCTACACCTTC CASSSPSQTRVYGYTF
TRBJ1-2 TRBV6-6 - few TGTGCCAGCAGTTACTTAAGCCACAGAGATAACTATGGCTACACCTTC CASSYLSHRDNYGYTF
TRBJ1-1 TRBV4-1 - - TGCGCCAGCAGCCAAGGGGCTGCCTTTTTGAACACTGAAGCTTTCTTT CASSQGAAFLNTEAFF
TRBJ2-7 TRBV29-1 - - TGCAGCGCACCCAAGACGGGTTCTAACGAGCAGTACTTC CSAPKTGSNEQYF
TRBJ2-1 TRBV12-3/TRBV12-4 TRBD2 - TGTGCCAGCAGTTTTTGGGTAGCGGGAGTTCTATACAATGAGCAGTTCTTC CASSFWVAGVLYNEQFF
TRBJ2-3 TRBV6-5 TRBD2 - TGTGCCAGCAGTTACTCGACGAGAATAGCGGGGGGCCCCGGCCCTCACACAGATACGCAGTATTTT CASSYSTRIAGGPGPHTDTQYF
TRBJ2-7 TRBV7-2 - - TGTGCCAGCAGCTTAGGACAGACGAGACTGAACGAGCAGTACTTC CASSLGQTRLNEQYF
TRBJ2-7 TRBV20-1 TRBD1 - TGCAGTGCTAGATCTAGGGAGACAGGGAAATACGAGCAGTACTTC CSARSRETGKYEQYF
TRBJ1-6 TRBV12-3/TRBV12-4 - - TGTGCCAGCAGTCCCTATCTCCCTTCACCCCTCCACTTT CASSPYLPSPLHF
TRBJ2-7 TRBV6-5 TRBD2 - TGTGCCAGCAGTTACGATGCGGGAGGGCCTTACGAGCAGTACTTC CASSYDAGGPYEQYF
TRBJ2-7 TRBV6-5 - - TGTGCCAGCAGTTCCAAGACAGACTCCTACGAGCAGTACTTC CASSSKTDSYEQYF
TRBJ2-1 TRBV20-1 - - TGCAGTGCTGCCGTCATTGAGCAGTTCTTC CSAAVIEQFF
TRBJ2-7 TRBV4-1 TRBD2 few TGCGCCAGCAGCCAAGGTAGCGGGAGTGTTTACGAGCAGTACTTC CASSQGSGSVYEQYF
TRBJ2-3 TRBV11-2 - - TGTGCCAGCAGCTTACTTACGGCAGGGTCAGATACGCAGTATTTT CASSLLTAGSDTQYF
TRBJ2-1 TRBV7-9 - few TGTGCCAGCAGCTTTGGCGGTCACAATGAGCAGTTCTTC CASSFGGHNEQFF
TRBJ2-7 TRBV5-8 - - TGTGCCAGCAGCCCAACCCTAGAGGCAACCTACGAGCAGTACTTC CASSPTLEATYEQYF
TRBJ2-3 TRBV5-1 - few TGCGCCAGCAGCTTGGAGGGAATCACAGATACGCAGTATTTT CASSLEGITDTQYF
TRBJ1-1 TRBV5-1 - - TGCGCCAGCAAGTTATCAGGGTACGGGAACACTGAAGCTTTCTTT CASKLSGYGNTEAFF
TRBJ2-1 TRBV28 TRBD2 - TGTGCCAGCAGTTCTCTCGGACTAGCGGGAGGGAGCTCCTACAATGAGCAGTTCTTC CASSSLGLAGGSSYNEQFF
TRBJ1-5 TRBV4-3 - - TGCGCCAGCAGCCACAACAGGTATAGCAATCAGCCCCAGCATTTT CASSHNRYSNQPQHF
TRBJ1-2 TRBV29-1 - few TGCAGCGCTCAGGAGGGGGATGGCTACACCTTC CSAQEGDGYTF
TRBJ2-1 TRBV4-1 - - TGCGCCAGCAGCCAAGAATCGGGTTACAATGAGCAGTTCTTC CASSQESGYNEQFF
TRBJ2-1 TRBV3-1 - - TGTGCCAGCAGCCACCTTGGGCAGGAGCAGTTCTTC CASSHLGQEQFF
TRBJ1-1 TRBV4-1 - - TGCGCCAGCAGCCAAGGGAGAGGGTTTAACACTGAAGCTTTCTTT CASSQGRGFNTEAFF
TRBJ1-6 TRBV21-1 - - TGTGCCAGCAGCCTTTGGGGCAGCTCCTATAATTCACCCCTCCACTTT CASSLWGSSYNSPLHF
TRBJ2-3 TRBV6-5 TRBD2 - TGTGCCAGCAGTTACTCGGCTAGCGGGAGCACAGATACGCAGTATTTT CASSYSASGSTDTQYF
TRBJ2-1 TRBV18 - - TGTGCCAGCTCACTCACCCCTCAGCATACTACCTACAATGAGCAGTTCTTC CASSLTPQHTTYNEQFF
TRBJ1-2 TRBV6-4 TRBD1 few TGTGCCAGCAGCGTCCGGACAGGGGGGAGTTATGGCTACACCTTC CASSVRTGGSYGYTF
TRBJ1-2 TRBV27 TRBD1 few TGTGCCAGCAACCCGCCAGGGGGCTTGGGTAGCTACACCTTC CASNPPGGLGSYTF
TRBJ1-4 TRBV29-1 TRBD1 - TGCAGCGTTGAGACAGGGGGCGGCGATGAAAAACTGTTTTTT CSVETGGGDEKLFF
TRBJ1-2 TRBV4-1 - few TGCGCCAGCAGCCAAGTCCAGGACACGCGAACGGGTGGCTACACCTTC CASSQVQDTRTGGYTF
TRBJ2-1 TRBV20-1 TRBD1 - TGCAGTGCTAGGAGGGACAGGTACAATGAGCAGTTCTTC CSARRDRYNEQFF
TRBJ2-5 TRBV7-2 TRBD2 - TGTGCCAGCAGCTTAGACCCGGCTAGCGGGGTGTGGTACTTC CASSLDPASGVWYF
TRBJ2-3 TRBV7-9 - - TGTGCCAGCAGCTTATGGCAGAATACGCAGTATTTT CASSLWQNTQYF
TRBJ2-7 TRBV25-1 TRBD1 few TGTGCCAGCAGGGAGACAGGGTTTCGCTACGAGCAGTACTTC CASRETGFRYEQYF
TRBJ1-5 TRBV5-1 - - TGCGCCAGCAGCAAGGACGGGAGCAATCAGCCCCAGCATTTT CASSKDGSNQPQHF
TRBJ2-3 TRBV20-1 - - TGCAGTGCTCCCGGGGACGGTAGCACAGATACGCAGTATTTT CSAPGDGSTDTQYF
TRBJ2-7 TRBV20-1 - few TGCAGTGCTTACCACAGGGAAATCTCCTACGAGCAGTACTTC CSAYHREISYEQYF
TRBJ2-1 TRBV5-1 TRBD2 - TGCGCCAGCAGCCCCGGGGACGGGGGGTTTCATGAGCAGTTCTTC CASSPGDGGFHEQFF
TRBJ1-2 TRBV4-1 TRBD1 few TGCGCCAGCAGCCAAGCCCGGACAGGGTCTAATCATGGCTACACCTTC CASSQARTGSNHGYTF
TRBJ1-5 TRBV9 - - TGTGCCAGAAAGACCGTCAATCAGCCCCAGCATTTT CARKTVNQPQHF
TRBJ2-7 TRBV7-9 - - TGTGCCAGCAGCTTCCCGGACAGCAGAGCCTACGAGCAGTACTTC CASSFPDSRAYEQYF
TRBJ2-1 TRBV24-1 - - TGTGCCACCAGTGATTTACTTTCCGGCTACAATGAGCAGTTCTTC CATSDLLSGYNEQFF
TRBJ2-1 TRBV6-5 - - TGTGCCAGCAGCCCGGAGTACAAGGGCTACAATGAGCAGTTCTTC CASSPEYKGYNEQFF
TRBJ2-7 TRBV3-1 - - TGTGCCAGCAGCCAAATTGTGGGATCACAGTACGAGCAGTACTTC CASSQIVGSQYEQYF